The 11 T cell receptor beta chains given below trace back to one sample, sequenced in a study of CD4 T cells in relation to SARS-CoV-2 and coronaviruses. Before the COVID-19 pandemic, during about 2010-2018, CD4+ T cells were taken from unexposed donors. After ten to eleven days of culture, CD4+ T cells were isolated. These TCRs are of unknown antigen specificity. Method: immunoSEQ multiplex PCR; TCRdb's copy keeps in-frame clones and lacks some. The sample lists 16,000 or so clones; nearly 85% were seen once. Sequencing used CD4+ T cells from PBMCs, cultured in vitro. These receptors were taken from a human donor in good health.

Only a few counts were recorded for this clone. The rearrangement joins TRBV6-5 to TRBJ1-5; D unresolved. The V end was cut by 7 bases, the J end by 6 bases, with 13 bases between. Germline V gene sequence: CDR1 MNHEY, CDR2 SVGAGI. This CDR3 is 13 amino acids long. As DNA, the CDR3 is TGTGCCAGCACCATCCTCCGGGGTCAGCCCCAGCATTTT. Its translation is CASTILRGQPQHF.

The chain joins TRBV3-1 (or the pseudogene TRBV3-2) to TRBJ2-7, with D possibly being TRBD1 (7 bases). Germline CDR1 reads LGHDT; CDR2 reads YNNKEL (reference sequence). Between the trimmed V and J ends, which lost 3 bases and 2 bases, there was a span of 11 bases. There are 14 residues in the CDR3. CDR3 nucleotide sequence: TGTGCCAGCAGCCAGACCAGGGGGGCCTACGAGCAGTACTTC. Protein: CASSQTRGAYEQYF.

The chain employs TRBV5-4 and TRBJ2-1; D gene unclear. Germline CDR1 and CDR2: SGHNT and YYREEE (reference sequence). Trimming removed 0 bases at V and 5 bases at J, with 3 bases between. This CDR3 has 12 residues. The CDR3 nucleotides read TGTGCCAGCAGCTTGGGAAACAATGAGCAGTTCTTC. Translation gives CASSLGNNEQFF. Based on the CDR3 plus reference TRBV5-4 and TRBJ2-1, the full variable domain is ETGVTQSPTHLIKTRGQQVTLRCSSQSGHNTVSWYQQALGQGPQFIFQYYREEENGRGNFPPRFSGLQFPNYSSELNVNALELDDSALYLCASSLGNNEQFFGPGTRLTVL.

The rearrangement uses TRBV5-4 and TRBJ1-1; TRBD1 is a possible D gene (6 bases). Germline V gene data show CDR1 as SGHNT and CDR2 as YYREEE (reference sequence). The CDR3 length is 16 residues. V was shortened by 3 bases and J by 5 bases, with 20 bases between the two germline ends. The CDR3 protein is CASSWGGARQRTEAFF. The CDR3 bases are TGTGCCAGCAGCTGGGGGGGGGCCAGGCAGCGAACTGAAGCTTTCTTT.

The chain uses TRBV3-1 (or the pseudogene TRBV3-2) and TRBJ1-3; D not resolved. Germline V CDR1 and CDR2: LGHDT, YNNKEL (reference sequence). V lost 4 bases, J lost 0 bases, and 16 bases lay in between. The CDR3 extends over 17 amino acids. DNA of the CDR3: TGTGCCAGCAGCCGAGCCGGCTATACCCCCTCTGGAAACACCATATATTTT. Its protein product is CASSRAGYTPSGNTIYF.

The rearrangement joins TRBV19 to TRBJ2-2; D ambiguous. The length of the CDR3 is 13 residues. V was trimmed by 6 bases and J by 6 bases, leaving 11 bases between them. Germline CDR1 is LNHDA and CDR2 is SQIVND (reference sequence). The CDR3 DNA sequence: TGTGCCAGTAGCAACCCAATTTCCGGGGAGCTGTTTTTT. Protein sequence: CASSNPISGELFF. Using reference TRBV19 and TRBJ2-2 for the parts outside the CDR3, the full variable domain is DGGITQSPKYLFRKEGQNVTLSCEQNLNHDAMYWYRQDPGQGLRLIYYSQIVNDFQKGDIAEGYSVSREKKESFPLTVTSAQKNPTAFYLCASSNPISGELFFGEGSRLTVL.

The chain joins TRBV5-1 to TRBJ2-1; 7 nucleotides line up with TRBD1. CDR1 and CDR2 from the germline V gene are SGHRS and YFSETQ. CDR3 length: 14 amino acids. J was trimmed by 3 bases and V by 4 bases; bases with no gene match: 4. DNA for the CDR3: TGCGCCAGCAGCCTGACAGGGCTCTACAATGAGCAGTTCTTC. Protein sequence: CASSLTGLYNEQFF. Based on the CDR3 plus reference TRBV5-1 and TRBJ2-1, the full variable domain is KAGVTQTPRYLIKTRGQQVTLSCSPISGHRSVSWYQQTPGQGLQFLFEYFSETQRNKGNFPGRFSGRQFSNSRSEMNVSTLELGDSALYLCASSLTGLYNEQFFGPGTRLTVL.

The chain has TRBV6-1 and TRBJ2-7; TRBD1 aligns across 7 bases. Germline assignment: CDR1 MNHNS and CDR2 SASEGT. V trimming: 1 base; J trimming: 1 base; junction bases outside the gene matches: 4. The length of the CDR3 is 15 residues. The CDR3 nucleotides are TGTGCCAGCAGTGAAGAAAGGGGGCTTTCCTACGAGCAGTACTTC. Protein product: CASSEERGLSYEQYF.

The chain recombines TRBV30 with TRBJ1-1; possibly TRBD1 for D (5 bases). V was trimmed by 3 bases and J by 4 bases, leaving 15 bases between them. This CDR3 is 14 amino acids long. Germline V CDR1 and CDR2: GTSNPN, SVGIG (reference sequence). The CDR3 bases are TGTGCCTGGAGACCCTTTGGGGGTCTCACTGAAGCTTTCTTT. This codes for CAWRPFGGLTEAFF.

This sequence joins TRBV11-3 and TRBJ2-2; D not resolved. This CDR3 has 14 amino acids. Trimming removed 1 base at V and 1 base at J, with 4 bases between. CDR1 and CDR2 from the germline V gene are SGHNT and YENEEA. CDR3 sequence: CASSLARNTGELFF. The CDR3 DNA follows: TGTGCCAGCAGCTTAGCGCGGAACACCGGGGAGCTGTTTTTT. Looking up the rest from reference TRBV11-3 and TRBJ2-2 gives the full variable domain: EAGVVQSPRYKIIEKKQPVAFWCNPISGHNTLYWYLQNLGQGPELLIRYENEEAVDDSQLPKDRFSAERLKGVDSTLKIQPAELGDSAVYLCASSLARNTGELFFGEGSRLTVL.

V and J are TRBV19 and TRBJ2-1; TRBD1 matches 10 bases. Germline assignment: CDR1 LNHDA and CDR2 SQIVND (reference sequence). J lost 2 bases, V lost 0 bases, and 19 bases had no gene match. The CDR3 runs to 22 residues. The CDR3 nucleotides read TGTGCCAGTAGTATAGACCGGCCCCCGGGACAGGGGTTCTACGTCGCCTACAATGAGCAGTTCTTC. Translated: CASSIDRPPGQGFYVAYNEQFF.